One and the same sample provided the 21 T cell receptor beta chains below, sequenced in a study of T cells after yellow fever vaccination (dated 2019 in TCRdb). Receptor libraries were prepared by 5' RACE. Sequencing instrument: Illumina HiSeq 2500. TCRdb reran the public reads through fastp at Q25 and MiXCR, keeping productive beta chains. Rows matching on CDR3 protein sequence are summarized as one entry with the most common DNA and genes. Present in this sample are under 600,000 distinct CDR3 sequences, roughly a fifth of which were seen just once. The top ten clones comprise around 16% of the sample. Explained via the paper, the treatment or condition label denotes: live attenuated yellow fever vaccine strain. The sequencing here drew on PBMCs, taken around 3 weeks after the first yellow fever vaccination. The receptors stem from a man between 18 and 29 years old who received the YFV17D yellow fever vaccine.

The chain joins TRBV5-1 to TRBJ2-1; weak D call: TRBD1 (6 bases). The germline V gene has CDR1 SGHRS and CDR2 YFSETQ. The CDR3 contains 15 residues. V was trimmed by 5 bases and J by 4 bases, leaving 16 bases between them. The CDR3 sequence is CASRTDSAAYNEQFF. CDR3 in DNA: TGCGCCAGCAGAACGGACAGCGCCGCTTACAATGAGCAGTTCTTC.

In its sample, this clonotype was seen a few times. The rearrangement uses TRBV28 and TRBJ1-4, with D possibly being TRBD1 (6 bases). This CDR3 contains 13 residues. The V end was cut by 10 bases, the J end by 6 bases, with 15 bases between. CDR1 and CDR2 (germline): MDHEN, SYDVKM. The CDR3 DNA reads TGTGCCACCGGAGGGGGGGCGCATGAAAAACTGTTTTTT. This codes for CATGGGAHEKLFF.

The rearrangement uses TRBV6-1 and TRBJ2-3; tentatively, D is TRBD2 (6 bases). Germline V gene data show CDR1 as MNHNS and CDR2 as SASEGT. This CDR3 region has 15 residues. Trimming removed 2 bases from V and 0 bases from J, with 9 bases in between. Here the CDR3 DNA reads TGTGCCAGCAGTGAACCGGGGGAGAGCACAGATACGCAGTATTTT. It yields the protein CASSEPGESTDTQYF.

A few counts support this clonotype. The chain employs TRBV10-3 and TRBJ2-1; 10 bases match TRBD1. CDR1 ENHRY and CDR2 SYGVKD come from the germline V gene. The CDR3 has 17 residues. V gave up 6 bases and J gave up 8 bases; unmatched junction bases: 16. Written as DNA, the CDR3 is TGTGCCATCAGGGGGGTACACCGGGACAGGGGAGGCGATGAGCAGTTCTTC. Protein: CAIRGVHRDRGGDEQFF.

The chain uses TRBV19 and TRBJ2-2; D uncertain. Trimming removed 7 bases from V and 5 bases from J, with 11 bases in between. The CDR3 is made up of 13 amino acids. Germline values: CDR1 LNHDA, CDR2 SQIVND (reference sequence). The CDR3 nucleotides read TGTGCCAGTAAAGGCAGTACGACCGGGGAGCTGTTTTTT. Amino acid sequence: CASKGSTTGELFF.

The chain joins TRBV7-9 to TRBJ1-5, with 11 bases aligning to TRBD1. The CDR3 length is 14 residues. Germline CDR1 is SEHNR and CDR2 is FQNEAQ (reference sequence). V lost 3 bases and J lost 6; bases outside the gene matches: 1. For the CDR3, the DNA is TGTGCCAGCAGCTTCGGGACAGGGGGTCAGCCCCAGCATTTT. Translation: CASSFGTGGQPQHF.

This chain links TRBV5-1 with TRBJ2-5; D is unresolved. CDR1 and CDR2 from the germline V gene are SGHRS and YFSETQ. The CDR3 is 14 residues long. V was clipped by 0 bases and J by 4 bases, with 10 bases between them. The CDR3 sequence is CASSLEGLGETQYF. The CDR3 nucleotides read TGCGCCAGCAGCTTGGAGGGTTTGGGAGAGACCCAGTACTTC.

This clonotype was recorded a few times. The chain links TRBV6-1 to TRBJ2-1; 10 bases match TRBD1. This CDR3 is built from 15 residues. Per germline, CDR1 MNHNS and CDR2 SASEGT. The V segment lost 7 bases and the J segment 7 bases; nucleotides outside the gene matches: 10. DNA for the CDR3: TGTGCCAGCACCACACCGGGACAGGGGTGGAATGAGCAGTTCTTC. Encoded protein: CASTTPGQGWNEQFF.

This clonotype was observed a few times. The chain couples TRBV4-3 to TRBJ2-2; TRBD1 or TRBD2 may be the D gene (5 bases each). Germline values: CDR1 LGHNA, CDR2 YSLEER. The CDR3 is 16 amino acids. The V and J ends lost 0 bases and 5 bases respectively, with 13 bases between them. In DNA form, the CDR3 reads TGCGCCAGCAGCCAAGATCGAGGGGCAGGGACCGGGGAGCTGTTTTTT. Protein product: CASSQDRGAGTGELFF.

This clonotype was seen a handful of times. The V call is TRBV7-8, the J call TRBJ2-3; either TRBD1 or TRBD2 may supply D (5 bases each). Germline V CDR1 and CDR2: SGHVS, FQNEAQ. The V end lost 5 bases, the J end lost 3 bases, and 15 bases lay between the germline ends. CDR3 length equals 15 residues. CDR3 nucleotide sequence: TGTGCCAGCAGCGGGGACCTCCAGAGGACAGATACGCAGTATTTT. Translating gives CASSGDLQRTDTQYF.

The rearrangement uses TRBV29-1 and TRBJ2-5; the match to TRBD2 covers 9 bases. V was pared by 4 bases and J by 4 bases, with 13 bases of the junction left unmatched. Per the germline V gene, CDR1 is SQVTM and CDR2 is ANQGSEA. This CDR3 has 16 residues. This CDR3 is CSVGRFGGGAPETQYF. CDR3 nucleotide sequence: TGCAGCGTTGGAAGGTTTGGCGGGGGGGCCCCAGAGACCCAGTACTTC.

This chain connects TRBV29-1 to TRBJ1-1; no clear D. V lost 3 bases and J lost 8, with 13 bases in between. This CDR3 comprises 12 residues. Germline CDR1 reads SQVTM; CDR2 reads ANQGSEA. The CDR3: CSVEERLSEAFF. CDR3 coding DNA: TGCAGCGTTGAGGAGAGACTGTCCGAAGCTTTCTTT.

This clonotype was seen once. This sequence joins TRBV23-1 and TRBJ2-1; the match to TRBD2 covers 8 bases. TRBV23-1 is classed as an ORF, of uncertain function. This CDR3 is 14 amino acids long. J gave up 4 bases and V 6 bases, and 5 bases lay outside the gene matches. The CDR3 loop is CASSGGANYNEQFF. The CDR3 DNA is TGCGCCAGCAGCGGGGGGGCCAATTACAATGAGCAGTTCTTC.

This clonotype has a handful of counts. This chain uses TRBV25-1 with TRBJ2-3; 8 nucleotides align to TRBD1. The germline V gene encodes CDR1 MGHDK and CDR2 SYGVNS. After removal of 1 base from V and 4 bases from J, the junction contained 4 bases not matched to a gene. There are 15 residues in the CDR3. The CDR3 DNA reads as TGTGCCAGCAGTGAATTGGGGACAGGCCCAGATACGCAGTATTTT. Amino acid sequence: CASSELGTGPDTQYF.

V gene TRBV19 combines with J gene TRBJ1-1; 8 bases map to TRBD1. The V gene end was trimmed by 5 bases and the J gene end by 0 bases; junction bases not matched to a gene: 8. CDR1 is LNHDA, CDR2 SQIVND, per germline (reference sequence). This CDR3 has 16 residues. CDR3 nucleotides: TGTGCCAGTAGTCCAATGACAGGGGCCCTGAACACTGAAGCTTTCTTT. It yields the protein CASSPMTGALNTEAFF. The full variable domain, completed using reference TRBV19 and TRBJ1-1, is DGGITQSPKYLFRKEGQNVTLSCEQNLNHDAMYWYRQDPGQGLRLIYYSQIVNDFQKGDIAEGYSVSREKKESFPLTVTSAQKNPTAFYLCASSPMTGALNTEAFFGQGTRLTVV.

The chain is built from TRBV7-9 and TRBJ2-2, with D possibly being TRBD1 (5 bases). CDR3 length: 12 amino acids. V was cut by 11 bases and J by 4 bases, with 11 bases left in between. Per the germline V gene, CDR1 is SEHNR and CDR2 is FQNEAQ (reference sequence). CDR3 sequence: CAPRAITGELFF. As DNA, the CDR3 is TGTGCCCCCAGGGCGATCACCGGGGAGCTGTTTTTT.

The chain carries TRBV11-2 and TRBJ2-3; D not resolved. V was clipped by 3 bases and J by 4 bases, with 8 bases between them. Germline loops: CDR1 SGHAT, CDR2 FQNNGV. The CDR3 spans 13 residues. CDR3 protein: CASSLGLPDTQYF. CDR3 sequence (DNA): TGTGCCAGCAGCTTGGGTTTGCCAGATACGCAGTATTTT.

The genes are TRBV7-2 and TRBJ1-5; D is perhaps TRBD1 (5 bases). V shed 5 bases and J shed 5 bases, with 19 bases lying between them. CDR1 is SGHTA, CDR2 FQGNSA, per germline. This CDR3 has 16 residues. CDR3 loop: CASSPAASGGDQPQHF. CDR3 DNA sequence: TGTGCCAGCAGCCCAGCGGCATCGGGGGGAGATCAGCCCCAGCATTTT.

The chain is built from TRBV5-5 and TRBJ1-1; D gene unclear. V dropped 5 bases and J dropped 0 bases, with 14 bases sitting between them. Germline V CDR1 and CDR2: SGHKS, YYEKEE (reference sequence). There are 15 residues in the CDR3. CDR3 protein: CASRTLGSMNTEAFF. Written as DNA, the CDR3 is TGTGCCAGCAGAACGTTGGGGAGCATGAACACTGAAGCTTTCTTT.

CDR3 residues: CASSFGPATTFF. The CDR3 DNA reads as TGTGCCAGCAGTTTCGGCCCCGCAACTACTTTCTTT. The rearrangement uses TRBV12-3 or TRBV12-4 and TRBJ1-1; D uncertain. The ends were cut back, 3 bases at V and 12 bases at J, with 14 bases in the middle. This CDR3 comprises 12 residues.

Here the CDR3 DNA reads TGTGCCAGCAGCCCCCCCTCCGGGATTTACAATGGACAGCAGTTCTTC. Residues: CASSPPSGIYNGQQFF. The V and J genes are TRBV7-9 and TRBJ2-1; possibly TRBD2 for D (5 bases). V lost 5 bases and J lost 11, with 25 bases in between. Germline V gives CDR1 SEHNR, CDR2 FQNEAQ (reference sequence). The CDR3 consists of 16 residues.